This T cell receptor (beta chain) was profiled in a study of a mutant IDH1 vaccine in newly diagnosed glioma (dated by TCRdb to the early 2020s). About the full investigation: Eight vaccinations were administered to patients in weeks 1, 3, 5, 7, 11, 15, 19 and 23, corresponding to visits V03 through V10. Vaccination started 4-6 weeks after radiotherapy alone, or was given together with temozolomide cycles in the groups whose treatment included chemotherapy. Of the approximately 35 treated patients, roughly 60% were male and approximately 40% were female, and the mean age was approximately 37 years. Before enrollment, patients had received standard therapy of radiotherapy alone, temozolomide alone, or radiochemotherapy with temozolomide; most received the combination. Peripheral blood samples were drawn at six visits, namely V03 (baseline), V05, V07, V10, V12 and V13. For exploratory analyses, under 30 treated patients had longitudinal TCRB deep sequencing done wherever samples were available.

What the time point label conveys for this sample: week 23, last vaccination. A 20-mer mutant IDH1 peptide at 300 micrograms in Montanide made up each vaccine dose, which was injected subcutaneously together with topical imiquimod. Donors had newly diagnosed WHO grade 3 or 4 IDH1-mutant astrocytomas with loss of nuclear ATRX. The samples were drawn from NOA16, a multicentre, single-arm, open-label phase I trial in Germany that tested a mutant IDH1 peptide vaccine in humans for the first time. The DNeasy Blood and Tissue Kit was used to extract genomic DNA from EDTA blood for TCRB sequencing. General study outcomes and caveats: Across multiple MHC alleles, vaccine-induced immune responses were seen in around 94% of patients. No apparent relationship was observed between pseudoprogression and alterations in the top peripheral T cell clonotypes detected by TCRB sequencing. The authors noted that analyses of patient blood samples could not be reproduced because of sample limitations. Selection of PBMC samples for TCRB deep sequencing was based on availability.

As to this clone: The target of this receptor is not known. It has no much larger one-base neighbor in the sample; base qualities were not kept.

The library was produced with the immunoSEQ multiplex PCR assay. Following the manufacturer's protocol, the hsTCRB Kit was used to amplify rearranged TCR beta chain sequences. An Illumina MiSeq was used to sequence the TCRB libraries. In the authors' own workflow: The proprietary platform of the kit vendor was used for demultiplexing, trimming and gene mapping. This is the immuneACCESS table as TCRdb keeps it, with only in-frame sequences that have V and J called. A part of the clones is gone; compared with another copy, unresolved V genes explain less than half, and the rest is unexplained. The V and J calls and clone size are taken from that table; D and trimming were inferred from the DNA. The sample table contains tens of thousands of clones; only one count was recorded for approximately 85% of them. Of the sample, roughly 2% falls within the top ten clones. V is cut back by 0 bases and J by 9 bases, with 10 bases in the junction unmatched. From the cysteine up to the phenylalanine, the CDR3 has a length of 15 residues. The kept DNA is CDR3 alone, 45 bases in frame from the first base. CDR1 and CDR2 are drawn from the germline V gene: MNHEY, SVGAGI.

The chain links TRBV6-5 with TRBJ2-5, and 7 bases in between align with TRBD2. This TCR was recovered from a man younger than 45 with glioma. Some clones in this sample may be carry-over from other donors' samples. Sequences were derived from PBMCs, sampled from a glioma patient whose treatment included an IDH1 peptide vaccine. The nucleotide sequence reads as follows: TGTGCCAGCAGTTACTCGCCGGGAGGTCCCTCGCCCCAGTACTTC. Its coded protein is CASSYSPGGPSPQYF.